The source of this T cell receptor (beta chain) is a study of tumor and adjacent non-tumor tissue in lung cancer listed by TCRdb under 2018. Background on the whole study: Patients with adenocarcinoma (about twelve), squamous cell carcinoma (2) and small cell lung cancer (1) were included in the cohort. Ages among the roughly 15 patients ranged from roughly 31 to 80 years, there were approximately 10 men and 5 women, and disease was at TNM stage I to III. Sequencing generated a total of more than 95,000,000 productive TCRbeta reads, averaging roughly 4.2 million reads per sample. Using bulk TCRbeta repertoires from over twelve lung cancer patients, the study set lung tumor tissue side by side with matched distant non-tumor lung tissue. For each patient, one tumor sample and one normal lung sample were taken, giving thirty paired specimens that underwent TCRbeta CDR3 sequencing.

The germline V gene (reference sequence) provides CDR1 DFQATT and CDR2 SNEGSKA. Trimming costs V 0 bases and J 4 bases, and their ends lie 9 bases apart. From its cysteine to its phenylalanine, the CDR3 spans 13 amino acids. CDR3 DNA is the only sequence kept; it has 39 bases, read in frame from the first base. What the work shows at the level of the full study, not this receptor alone: The sequencing platform is not named in the methods, and unique molecular identifiers are not mentioned. Because peripheral blood was not sequenced, the blood TCRbeta repertoires of the lung cancer patients in the study went unexamined. Tumor tissue showed significantly greater TCR diversity (inverse Simpson) than normal lung tissue (approximately 430 vs 150, P = 0.0075, Mann-Whitney U test). The cohort had only 15 or so patients, and the authors noted that larger samples and more detailed clinical data are needed. Younger patients had significantly higher TCR diversity, and higher tumor TCR diversity was associated with shorter overall and disease-free survival. In normal lung, the top 100 clones accounted for a significantly larger cumulative share of the repertoire than in tumor tissue.

As for this clonotype: No antigen is known for it. Per-nucleotide qualities are absent, and no much larger clonotype sits a single base away.

Library construction relied on multiplex PCR. The sequencer was an Illumina HiSeq 2500. TCRbeta libraries were built by three rounds of nested PCR using primers (Table S4), following protocols modified from ARM-PCR. Before sequencing, PCR products of 200-500 bp were cut from the gel and purified using the QIAquick gel extraction kit. Turning to the authors' computational methods: Trimmomatic was used to clean the reads, FLASH was used to merge the reads into complete CDR3 sequences, and MiTCR was used to assign the reads to V(D)J germline segments. Clonal diversity was calculated as the inverse Simpson's index using VDJtools. In-frame sequences lacking a premature stop codon were counted as productive reads. TCRdb reprocessed the public reads (quality trimming at Q25 with fastp, clone calling with MiXCR) and kept in-frame beta chains. Records with the same CDR3 protein are collapsed into one entry carrying the most frequent genes and DNA. TCRdb's processing, not the authors' own work, is the source of the V and J calls. In all, the sample holds about 120,000 distinct CDR3 sequences, and around 82% of those were seen once. The top ten clones comprise approximately 22% of the sample.

Bulk unsorted tissue served as the source for RNA extraction, and RNA quality was assessed using a NanoDrop ND-1000 and an Agilent 2100. Donors were newly diagnosed lung cancer patients admitted for thoracic surgery in China between August and November 2014, without prior chemotherapy. Anyone who had undergone radiotherapy or chemotherapy before, or who had another cancer at the same time, was left out of the study. Surgical tissue pieces of roughly 1-2.2 cm3 were preserved in RNAlater solution and stored at -80 °C until use. The rearranged segments are TRBV20-1 and TRBJ1-2, with the identity of the D gene unclear. This clonotype was obtained from a man in his 70s with non-small cell lung cancer. Sequencing used lung tumor tissue. The CDR3 loop reads CSARDPETYGYTF. The bases are TGCAGTGCTAGAGATCCCGAGACCTATGGCTACACCTTC.